This TCR beta chain came from a study of vaccination and CD4 T cells after COVID-19. Study background: Blood was drawn a median 72 days post second dose, range 14 to 241. Researchers treated cells with overlapping spike peptides taken from SARS-CoV-2, HCoV-NL63, HCoV-OC43 and HCoV-229E.

Researchers used the Oncomine TCR Beta short-read assay to sequence DNA from cultured CD4+ T cells. From the PCR reads, TCRdb called clonotypes with MiXCR, one entry per CDR3 protein. This sample carries just over 4,000 distinct CDR3 sequences, roughly 38% of them seen once, and the ten largest clones take approximately 25%. The treatment is: roughly 10-day PBMC culture with coronavirus spike peptide pools or control peptides (ViraFEST assay). ViraFEST used peptide pools to expand antigen-specific T cells before TCR sequencing. Comments on this clonotype: The antigen is unknown.

The source is a human donor who had recovered from COVID-19. The sample taken for sequencing was CD4+ T cells from blood, cultured in vitro.

The CDR3 sequence is CSARERGRVRGYTF. The CDR3 nucleotides read TGCAGTGCTAGAGAAAGGGGCAGGGTGCGCGGCTACACCTTC. The chain joins TRBV20-1 to TRBJ1-2; D is possibly TRBD1 (5 bases). Trimming took off 0 bases at V and 8 bases at J, with 16 bases between the two ends. In germline, CDR1 is DFQATT, CDR2 SNEGSKA (reference sequence). This CDR3 spans 14 amino acids.